Listed below are T cell receptor beta chains from one sample, sequenced in a study of blood T cell repertoires in COVID-19. Clones were read by immunoSEQ multiplex PCR, and TCRdb kept only the in-frame ones, dropping some. Among around 260,000 clones, around nine tenths were seen once, and the ten largest hold roughly 9.8%. What was sequenced was peripheral blood. The receptors were gathered from a middle-aged man who had recovered from COVID-19. CDR3s include the opening cysteine and the closing phenylalanine or tryptophan. The D gene is left open where the match is weak. Size tells how often a clone was seen (once, few, many) or the class of an expanded clone, and some rows leave it out.

>TRBJ1-5|TRBV5-6|15|NA|TRBD1
TGTGCCAGCAGCGCGGGACAGGGTGACAATCAGCCCCAGCATTTT
CASSAGQGDNQPQHF
>TRBJ2-1|TRBV7-2|16|once|TRBD2
TGTGCCAGCAGCCCAACGGGAACGGGGGGCTACAATGAGCAGTTCTTC
CASSPTGTGGYNEQFF
>TRBJ2-5|TRBV14|14|NA|NA
TGTGCCAGCAGCCGACAGGACCCCGGGGAGACCCAGTACTTC
CASSRQDPGETQYF
>TRBJ2-4|TRBV11-2|17|NA|TRBD2
TGTGCCAGCAGCGCGACTAGCGGGGTCCTAGCCAAAAACATTCAGTACTTC
CASSATSGVLAKNIQYF
>TRBJ2-7|TRBV5-8|15|NA|TRBD2
TGTGCCAGCAGCTTGGGCGCTAGCGGGGGACTCGAGCAGTACTTC
CASSLGASGGLEQYF
>TRBJ2-7|TRBV21-1|14|NA|NA
TGTGCCAGCAGCAAAGGTGAGGAGGTCTACGAGCAGTACTTC
CASSKGEEVYEQYF
>TRBJ2-2|TRBV27|16|NA|NA
TGTGCCAGCAGTTCAGGACCCGAGGGGGTACCCGGGGAGCTGTTTTTT
CASSSGPEGVPGELFF
>TRBJ2-7|TRBV19|14|NA|TRBD2
TGTGCCAGTAGCGGACTAGCGGGGATCTACGAGCAGTACTTC
CASSGLAGIYEQYF
>TRBJ2-3|TRBV12-5|17|few|TRBD1
TGTGCTAGTGGTTTGGTAGGGGGCCGAAGCTACACAGATACGCAGTATTTT
CASGLVGGRSYTDTQYF
>TRBJ2-1|TRBV11-1|15|NA|TRBD2
TGTGCCAGCGGATCTAGCGGGAGCTCCTACAATGAGCAGTTCTTC
CASGSSGSSYNEQFF
>TRBJ2-1|TRBV4-1|12|NA|TRBD1
TGCGCCAGCAGCCCGGGACAGACGACACGGTTCTTC
CASSPGQTTRFF
>TRBJ2-2|TRBV5-4|17|NA|TRBD2
TGTGCCAGCAGCTTCCCTAGCGGGAGCTTGGGCACCGGGGAGCTGTTTTTT
CASSFPSGSLGTGELFF
>TRBJ1-1|TRBV19|14|NA|NA
TGTGCCAGTAAGGGAGGGCAGCCTCGGGCTGAAGCTTTCTTT
CASKGGQPRAEAFF
>TRBJ2-3|TRBV5-6|16|NA|TRBD2
TGTGCCAGCAGCCCCGAGACTAGCGGGTACACAGATACGCAGTATTTT
CASSPETSGYTDTQYF
>TRBJ2-7|TRBV27|15|once|TRBD2
TGTGCCAGCAGAGGTCGGGGGGGCCCAATAAACGAGCAGTACTTC
CASRGRGGPINEQYF
>TRBJ2-5|TRBV27|15|NA|NA
TGTGCCAGCAGTTTATGGCGACAGAAGCAAGAGACCCAGTACTTC
CASSLWRQKQETQYF
>TRBJ2-7|TRBV10-3|18|once|TRBD2
TGTGCCACCACTACCCGGGGGACTAGCGGGCGGACGGGCTACGAGCAGTACTTC
CATTTRGTSGRTGYEQYF
>TRBJ2-5|TRBV7-8|14|NA|NA
TGTGCCAGCAGCTTAAATGCTAGACAAGAGACCCAGTACTTC
CASSLNARQETQYF
>TRBJ1-2|TRBV10-3|14|NA|NA
TGTGCCATCTCAGGGGAGGGAGCTAACTATGGCTACACCTTC
CAISGEGANYGYTF
>TRBJ1-4|TRBV28|17|once|TRBD1
TGTGCCAGCAGTTCCGGGACAGTTCTCCTCAGGGGGGAAAAACTGTTTTTT
CASSSGTVLLRGEKLFF
>TRBJ2-3|TRBV7-6|17|NA|NA
TGTGCCAGCAGCTTAAGTCCCGGGGGGCAACCCACAGATACGCAGTATTTT
CASSLSPGGQPTDTQYF
>TRBJ1-2|TRBV6-4|15|NA|NA
TGTGCCAGCAGACTGGGGGCAGGAGCTAACTATGGCTACACCTTC
CASRLGAGANYGYTF
>TRBJ1-6|TRBV5-1|14|NA|NA
TGCGCCAGCAGCTTGGATGCATTTGGGGGGCCCCTCCACTTT
CASSLDAFGGPLHF
>TRBJ2-2|TRBV4-3|13|NA|NA
TGCGCCAGCAGACCGGACAGCACCGGGGAGCTGTTTTTT
CASRPDSTGELFF
>TRBJ1-2|TRBV6-5|15|NA|NA
TGTGCCAGCAGTTACAGTGTCGCTAATCGCTATGGCTACACCTTC
CASSYSVANRYGYTF
>TRBJ2-2|TRBV10-3|14|NA|TRBD2
TGTGCCAATTCAGCGGGGACGAACACCGGGGAGCTGTTTTTT
CANSAGTNTGELFF